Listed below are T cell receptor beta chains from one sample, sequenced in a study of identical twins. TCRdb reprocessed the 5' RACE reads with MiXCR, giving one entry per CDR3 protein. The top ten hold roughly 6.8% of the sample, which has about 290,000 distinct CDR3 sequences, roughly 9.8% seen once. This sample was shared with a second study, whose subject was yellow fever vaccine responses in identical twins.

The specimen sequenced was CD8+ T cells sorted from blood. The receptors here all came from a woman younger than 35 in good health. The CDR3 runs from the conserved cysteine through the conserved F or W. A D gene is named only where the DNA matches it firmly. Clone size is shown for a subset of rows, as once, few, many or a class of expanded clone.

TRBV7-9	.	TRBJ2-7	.	TGTGCCAGCAGCAACCACGGGGCCAACTACGAGCAGTACTTC	CASSNHGANYEQYF
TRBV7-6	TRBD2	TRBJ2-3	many	TGTGCCAGCAGCCGATATACTAGCGGGGTAAACACAGATACGCAGTATTTT	CASSRYTSGVNTDTQYF
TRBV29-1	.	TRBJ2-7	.	TGCAGCGTCCGGGACTCTGCCTACGAGCAGTACTTC	CSVRDSAYEQYF
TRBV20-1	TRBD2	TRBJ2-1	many	TGCAGTGCTCGGGGACTAGCGGCATCCTTTGTGTACAATGAGCAGTTCTTC	CSARGLAASFVYNEQFF
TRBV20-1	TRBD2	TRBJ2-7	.	TGCAGTGCCACGGGGGGACTAGCGGGGATCTACGAGCAGTACTTC	CSATGGLAGIYEQYF
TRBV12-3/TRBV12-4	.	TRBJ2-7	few	TGTGCCAGCACCAGTTCCCAGCACGAGCAGTACTTC	CASTSSQHEQYF
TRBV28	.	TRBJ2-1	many	TGTGCCAGCAAACCTCCCGGGGCGTTCTCCTACAATGAGCAGTTCTTC	CASKPPGAFSYNEQFF
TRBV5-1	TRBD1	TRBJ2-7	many	TGCGCCAGCAGCGACAGGGGGCCTTCGGAGTACGAGCAGTACTTC	CASSDRGPSEYEQYF
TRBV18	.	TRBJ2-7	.	TGTGCCAGCTCACCCCCGGCAGGGCCCTACGAGCAGTACTTC	CASSPPAGPYEQYF
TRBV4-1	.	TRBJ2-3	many	TGCGCCAGCAGCCAAGAGTCCCGCACAGATACGCAGTATTTT	CASSQESRTDTQYF
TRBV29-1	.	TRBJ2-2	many	TGCAGCGTTGGGAGGGGGAACACCGGGGAGCTGTTTTTT	CSVGRGNTGELFF
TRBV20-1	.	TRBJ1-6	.	TGCAGTGCCTATACACCGGGACCCCTCCACTTT	CSAYTPGPLHF
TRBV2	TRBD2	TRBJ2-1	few	TGTGCCATCTTTCCGGGACTAGCGGGAGACCGGACCAATGAGCAGTTCTTC	CAIFPGLAGDRTNEQFF
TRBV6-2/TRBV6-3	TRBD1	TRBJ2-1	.	TGTGCCAGCACTGCGACAGGGGGTCGGAATGAGCAGTTCTTC	CASTATGGRNEQFF
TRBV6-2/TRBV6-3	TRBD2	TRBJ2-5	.	TGTGCCAGCAAAACCCAGCGGGAGTTGCGGGAGACCCAGTACTTC	CASKTQRELRETQYF
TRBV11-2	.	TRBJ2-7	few	TGTGCCAGCAGCTTAGTCCCGGGAGACTACGAGCAGTACTTC	CASSLVPGDYEQYF
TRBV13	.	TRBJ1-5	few	TGTGCCACCGGGCCGGCAGGTCAGCCCCAGCATTTT	CATGPAGQPQHF
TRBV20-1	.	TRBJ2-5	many	TGCAGTGCTAGAGACAGGGTGGAGACCCAGTACTTC	CSARDRVETQYF
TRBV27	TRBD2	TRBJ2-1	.	TGTGCCAGCAGTCCCAGTTTTGAGCGGGGGGCCCTCAGTAAGCAGTTCTTC	CASSPSFERGALSKQFF
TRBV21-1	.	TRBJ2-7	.	TGTGCCAGCAGCAAAGTACTAGCGGGAGAATACGAGCAGTACTTC	CASSKVLAGEYEQYF
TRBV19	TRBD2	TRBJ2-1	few	TGTGCCAGTAGTCGCGGGACTAGCGGGATCCTAGATGAGCAGTTCTTC	CASSRGTSGILDEQFF
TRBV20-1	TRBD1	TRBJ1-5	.	TGCAGTGCTAGAGATGTAATCGGGACAGAAGCTTATAGCAATCAGCCCCAGCATTTT	CSARDVIGTEAYSNQPQHF
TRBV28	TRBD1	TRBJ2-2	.	TGTGCCAGCAGTTTCCCTATCTCCGGGACAGCCAACACCGGGGAGCTGTTTTTT	CASSFPISGTANTGELFF
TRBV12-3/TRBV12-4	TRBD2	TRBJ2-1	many	TGTGCCAGCAGTCATCCGGGACTAGCCCTATCCTACAATGAGCAGTTCTTC	CASSHPGLALSYNEQFF
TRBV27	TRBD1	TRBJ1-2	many	TGTGCCAGCAGTTTATCGACAGGGTCCTATGGCTACACCTTC	CASSLSTGSYGYTF
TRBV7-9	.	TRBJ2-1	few	TGTGCCAGCAGCTTAGGCACCCGGGACAATGAGCAGTTCTTC	CASSLGTRDNEQFF
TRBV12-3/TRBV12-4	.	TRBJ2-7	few	TGTGCCAGCAGTACCCGGACAGTTCCCGAGCAGTACTTC	CASSTRTVPEQYF
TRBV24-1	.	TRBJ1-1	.	TGTGCCACCAGTGATCCCCTCGAGACAGGAGCTTTCTTT	CATSDPLETGAFF
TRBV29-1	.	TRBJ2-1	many	TGCAGCGCCGAGGTCAATGAGCAGTTCTTC	CSAEVNEQFF
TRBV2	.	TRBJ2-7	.	TGTGCCAGCAGTGAAAAGGTATTCTACGAGCAGTACTTC	CASSEKVFYEQYF
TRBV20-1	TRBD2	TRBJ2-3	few	TGCAGTGCTAGAGATTGGACTAGCGGGACTCAGGGTTATCAAATAGATACGCAGTATTTT	CSARDWTSGTQGYQIDTQYF
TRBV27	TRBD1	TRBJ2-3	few	TGTGCCAGCAGTTTATCGTTTTGGACAGGGGGCCCCCGCACAGATACGCAGTATTTT	CASSLSFWTGGPRTDTQYF
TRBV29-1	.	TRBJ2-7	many	TGCAGCGTTGTCGGACGCACTTCCTACGAGCAGTACTTC	CSVVGRTSYEQYF
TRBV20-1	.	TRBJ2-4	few	TGCAGTGCCCCCATCCCCGGGCAGGGGAGAAACATTCAGTACTTC	CSAPIPGQGRNIQYF
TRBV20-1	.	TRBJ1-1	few	TGCAGTGCTAGAGGGATAAACACTGAAGCTTTCTTT	CSARGINTEAFF